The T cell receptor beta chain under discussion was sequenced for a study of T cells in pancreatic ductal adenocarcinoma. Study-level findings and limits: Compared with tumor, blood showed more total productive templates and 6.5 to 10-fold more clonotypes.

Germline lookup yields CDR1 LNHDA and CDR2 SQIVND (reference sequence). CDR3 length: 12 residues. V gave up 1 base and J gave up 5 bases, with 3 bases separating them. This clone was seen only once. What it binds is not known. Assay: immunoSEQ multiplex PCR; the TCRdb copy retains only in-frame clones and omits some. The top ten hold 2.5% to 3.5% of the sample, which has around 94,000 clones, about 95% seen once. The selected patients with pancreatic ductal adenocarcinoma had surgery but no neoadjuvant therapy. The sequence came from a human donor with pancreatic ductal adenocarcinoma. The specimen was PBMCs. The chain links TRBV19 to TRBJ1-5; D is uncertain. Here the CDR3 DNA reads TGTGCCAGTAGTATAGCGGATCAGCCCCAGCATTTT. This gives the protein CASSIADQPQHF.